One T cell receptor beta chain is described in this entry. TCRdb keeps only in-frame clones here, not all; method: immunoSEQ multiplex PCR. Of more than 200,000 clones in the sample, roughly 87% were seen once. The sample belongs to a study of blood T cell repertoires in COVID-19. Study background: The study drew acute and convalescent COVID-19 samples from the United States, Italy and Spain.

V was trimmed by 3 bases and J by 7 bases, leaving 20 bases between them. Germline V gene data show CDR1 as SGDLS and CDR2 as YYNGEE. CDR3 size: 17 residues. The study recruited people aged roughly 18 to 100 years across approximately 25 US areas. Which cohort a participant joined came from the clinical history participants gave. This TCR came from a woman between 25 and 40 years old with acute COVID-19. The sequenced material came from PBMCs or T cells enriched from blood (not recorded which). This sequence joins TRBV9 and TRBJ1-6, with a possible D match to TRBD1 (5 bases). CDR3 DNA sequence: TGTGCCAGCAGCGGAATAGGGGCAGGCCTCGGCAATTCACCCCTCCACTTT. Translated: CASSGIGAGLGNSPLHF.